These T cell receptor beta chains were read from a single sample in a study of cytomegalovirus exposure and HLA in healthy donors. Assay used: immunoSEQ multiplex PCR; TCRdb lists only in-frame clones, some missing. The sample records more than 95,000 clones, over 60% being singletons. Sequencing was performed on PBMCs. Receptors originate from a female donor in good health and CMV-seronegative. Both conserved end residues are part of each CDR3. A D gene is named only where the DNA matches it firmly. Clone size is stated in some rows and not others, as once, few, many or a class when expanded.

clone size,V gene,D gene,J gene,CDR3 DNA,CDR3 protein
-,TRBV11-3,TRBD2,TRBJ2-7,TGTGCCAGCAGCCCAGGCCTAGCGGGAGTGCACGAGCAGTACTTC,CASSPGLAGVHEQYF
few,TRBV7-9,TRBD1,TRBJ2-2,TGTGCCAGCAGGGCCGGGACAGGGGTGACCGGGGAGCTGTTTTTT,CASRAGTGVTGELFF
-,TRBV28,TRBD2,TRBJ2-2,TGTGCCAGCATCAGCGGGAGTGGCACCGGGGAGCTGTTTTTT,CASISGSGTGELFF
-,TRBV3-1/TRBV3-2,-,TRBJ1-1,TGTGCCAGCAGCCAAGGCAGGGCCTTT,CASSQGRAF
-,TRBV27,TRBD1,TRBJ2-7,TGTGCCAGCAGTCCCGAAGACAGGGTGGTCCCCCACGAGCAGTACTTC,CASSPEDRVVPHEQYF
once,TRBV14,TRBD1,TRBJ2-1,TGTGCCAGCAGCCGCAAGCGGGGGACAGGGGACAATGAGCAGTTCTTC,CASSRKRGTGDNEQFF
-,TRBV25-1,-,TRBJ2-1,TGTGCCAGCAGTGGGGACGGAGGGGAGGTCGATGAGCAGTTCTTC,CASSGDGGEVDEQFF
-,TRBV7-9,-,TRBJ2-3,TGTGCCAGCAGCCCTCCAGGGATGGGTCCCACAGATACGCAGTATTTT,CASSPPGMGPTDTQYF
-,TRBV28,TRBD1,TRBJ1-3,TGTGCCTCGAGTGGAGGGACAGGGAATGATGGAAACACCATATATTTT,CASSGGTGNDGNTIYF
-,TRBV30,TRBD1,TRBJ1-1,TGTGCCTGGAGTTGGGACAGGGGAATGGCTGAAGCTTTCTTT,CAWSWDRGMAEAFF
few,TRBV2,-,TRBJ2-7,TGTGCCAGCAGTGAACAGGAGAGCAGGGGAGAGCAGTACTTC,CASSEQESRGEQYF
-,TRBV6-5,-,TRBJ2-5,TGTGCCAGCGGCCCGGACGGGGGAAAGACCCAGTACTTC,CASGPDGGKTQYF
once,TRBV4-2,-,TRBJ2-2,TGTGCCAGCAGCCCCGCGGGAACACGAGGCACCGGGGAGCTGTTTTTT,CASSPAGTRGTGELFF
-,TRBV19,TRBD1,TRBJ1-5,TGTGCCAGTAGGACCCGGACAGGGGGCTCCGCTCAGCCCCAGCATTTT,CASRTRTGGSAQPQHF
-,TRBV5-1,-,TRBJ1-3,TGCGCCAGCAGCTTGGACAGGCCACTCTCTGGAAACACCATATATTTT,CASSLDRPLSGNTIYF
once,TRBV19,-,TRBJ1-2,TGTGCCAGTAGTATAGCTCGGGGTCGCGGCTACACCTTC,CASSIARGRGYTF
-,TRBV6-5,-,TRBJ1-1,TGTGCCAGCAGTTACTCGACTAACACTGAAGCTTTCTTT,CASSYSTNTEAFF
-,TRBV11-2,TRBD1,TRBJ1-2,TGTGCCAGCAGCTTAAGTTGGCCCGGGACAGCGTATGGCTACACCTTC,CASSLSWPGTAYGYTF
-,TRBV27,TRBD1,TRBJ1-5,TGTGCCAGCAGTTTGACAGGGGTATTGCAGCCCCAGCATTTT,CASSLTGVLQPQHF
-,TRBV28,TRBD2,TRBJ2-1,TGTGCCAGCAGTCTCTATAGGACTAGAAGTAATGAGCAGTTCTTC,CASSLYRTRSNEQFF
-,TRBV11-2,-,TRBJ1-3,TGTGCCAGCAGCAGGGAGTGGACCGGAAACACCATATATTTT,CASSREWTGNTIYF
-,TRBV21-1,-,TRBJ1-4,TGTGCCAGCCGAACAGGGGAAGGGAAACTGTTTTTT,CASRTGEGKLFF
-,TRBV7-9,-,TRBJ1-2,TGTGCCAGCAGCTTAGACAGGCGCCTGGATGGCTACACCTTC,CASSLDRRLDGYTF
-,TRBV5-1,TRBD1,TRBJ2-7,TGCGCCAGCAGACTGGGACAGCAGAGCTCCTACGAGCAGTACTTC,CASRLGQQSSYEQYF
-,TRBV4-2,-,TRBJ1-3,TGTGCCAGCAGCCAAGACCCGGGATTAGGCTCTGGAAACACCATATATTTT,CASSQDPGLGSGNTIYF
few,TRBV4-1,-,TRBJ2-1,TGCGCCAGCAGCCAAGGTTCGACAGGCTACTTGGTCTACAATGAGCAGTTCTTC,CASSQGSTGYLVYNEQFF
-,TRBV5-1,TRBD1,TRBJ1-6,TGCGCCAGCGAACCCTTACCGGGACAGAATAATTCACCCCTCCACTTT,CASEPLPGQNNSPLHF
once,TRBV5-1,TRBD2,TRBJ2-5,TGCGCCAGCACCGGACTAGCGGGGAACCAAGAGACCCAGTACTTC,CASTGLAGNQETQYF
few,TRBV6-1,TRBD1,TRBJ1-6,TGTGCCAGCAGTCCCCGGACAGGGGAGTCACCCCTCCACTTT,CASSPRTGESPLHF
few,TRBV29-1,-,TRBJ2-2,TGCAGCGTTTATACGGGTTACACCGGGGAGCTGTTTTTT,CSVYTGYTGELFF
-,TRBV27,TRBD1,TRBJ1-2,TGTGCCAGCAGCGGCGCAGGGGGCTACTATGGCTACACCTTC,CASSGAGGYYGYTF
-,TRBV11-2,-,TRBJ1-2,TGTGCCAGCAGCCGCAGGGGAGATGATTATGGCTACACCTTC,CASSRRGDDYGYTF
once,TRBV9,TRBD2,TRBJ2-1,TGTGCCAGCAGCGTCTCCGGGAGGAAGGGAAATGAGCAGTTCTTC,CASSVSGRKGNEQFF
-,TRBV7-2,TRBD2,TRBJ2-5,TGTGCCAGCAGCTTCGGACTAGAGGGTGAGACCCAGTACTTC,CASSFGLEGETQYF
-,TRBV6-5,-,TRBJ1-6,TGTGCCAGCACCGGGAGTAGCTCCTATAATTCACCCCTCCACTTT,CASTGSSSYNSPLHF
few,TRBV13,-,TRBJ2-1,TGTGCCAGCAGCTCCCTTAGCAGGGCCGCCTACAATGAGCAGTTCTTC,CASSSLSRAAYNEQFF
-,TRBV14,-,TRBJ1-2,TGTGCCAGCAGCCAATCGCTACAGGACCTCGGCTACACCTTC,CASSQSLQDLGYTF
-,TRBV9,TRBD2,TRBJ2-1,TGTGCCAGCAGCGTAGCTACAGGGTTAGGCGGGGGGCAGGACAATGAGCAGTTCTTC,CASSVATGLGGGQDNEQFF
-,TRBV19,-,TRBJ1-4,TGTGCCAGTAGTAGAGGACTGACTCCTGAAAAACTGTTTTTT,CASSRGLTPEKLFF
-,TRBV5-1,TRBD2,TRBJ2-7,TGCGCCAGCAGCTTGTTTGGCGGGAGCTCCTACGAGCAGTACTTC,CASSLFGGSSYEQYF
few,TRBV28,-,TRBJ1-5,TGTGCCAGCAGGCAGGGAGGGAGCAATCAGCCCCAGCATTTT,CASRQGGSNQPQHF
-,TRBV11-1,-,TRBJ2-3,TGTGCCAGCAGCGGCGGGGAGGCGCAGTATTTT,CASSGGEAQYF
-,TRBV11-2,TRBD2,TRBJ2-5,TGTGCCAGCAGCTTAGATGGGGGGGGACTTATCCAAGAGACCCAGTACTTC,CASSLDGGGLIQETQYF
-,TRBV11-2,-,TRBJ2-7,TGTGCCAGCAGCACCTCCCGGGACTTTCAAGGACCAGCGGCCTACGAGCAGTACTTC,CASSTSRDFQGPAAYEQYF
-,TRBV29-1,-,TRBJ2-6,TGCAGCGTTGGGAGGTCTGGGGCCAACGTCCTGACTTTC,CSVGRSGANVLTF
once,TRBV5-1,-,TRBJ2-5,TGCGCCAGCAGCTTGGGGCTGGCCAGGAATCAGGAGACCCAGTACTTC,CASSLGLARNQETQYF
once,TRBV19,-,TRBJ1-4,TGTGCCAGTAACACACAGGGCAGTGAAAAACTGTTTTTT,CASNTQGSEKLFF
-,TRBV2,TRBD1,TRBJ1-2,TGTGCCAGCAGTGAAGGGGGAACAGGGGACTATGGCTACACCTTC,CASSEGGTGDYGYTF
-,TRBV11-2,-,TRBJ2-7,TGTGCCAGCAGCCTAGAGACACCCTTCGAGCAGTACTTC,CASSLETPFEQYF